The 26 T cell receptor beta chains given below trace back to one sample, sequenced in a study of blood T cell repertoires in COVID-19. Here immunoSEQ multiplex PCR was the method, and the copy in TCRdb shows in-frame clones only, minus some. The sample lists over 150,000 clones; approximately 85% were seen once. The sequencing input was peripheral blood. The origin of the receptors is a man in his 60s with COVID-19, enrolled during active disease.

This rearrangement joins TRBV5-4 to TRBJ1-1, with D maybe TRBD1 (6 bases). Germline values: CDR1 SGHNT, CDR2 YYREEE (reference sequence). V lost 7 bases and J lost 10, with 20 bases in between. This CDR3 comprises 13 residues. The CDR3 DNA reads as TGTGCCAGCCCCTCGATCGGGGGGGGGCGAGCTTTCTTT. Residues: CASPSIGGGRAFF.

This clone appeared a few times. The chain uses TRBV5-4 and TRBJ2-3; D unclear. CDR1 SGHNT and CDR2 YYREEE come from the germline V gene (reference sequence). This CDR3 is 11 amino acids long. The germline V and J ends were trimmed by 0 bases and 12 bases, with 8 bases remaining between them. CDR3 bases: TGTGCCAGCAGCTTGGATCTGTTCCAGTATTTT. As protein: CASSLDLFQYF.

In its sample, this clone was seen a few times. The chain employs TRBV27 and TRBJ2-6; 7 positions match TRBD2. Unmatched junction bases numbered 14, after V lost 7 bases and J lost 2 bases. This CDR3 is 18 amino acids long. Germline V lookup: CDR1 MNHEY, CDR2 SMNVEV (reference sequence). CDR3: CASTSARGFFPGANVLTF. The CDR3 nucleotides are TGTGCCAGCACTTCGGCGCGGGGGTTTTTCCCTGGGGCCAACGTCCTGACTTTC. Full variable domain (remainder filled in from reference TRBV27 and TRBJ2-6): EAQVTQNPRYLITVTGKKLTVTCSQNMNHEYMSWYRQDPGLGLRQIYYSMNVEVTDKGDVPEGYKVSRKEKRNFPLILESPSPNQTSLYFCASTSARGFFPGANVLTFGAGSRLTVL.

The rearrangement links TRBV28 to TRBJ1-3; 11 positions match TRBD1. The length of the CDR3 is 14 residues. The junction had 5 bases not matched to a gene; V was cut back by 9 bases and J by 4 bases. Germline assignment: CDR1 MDHEN and CDR2 SYDVKM. The CDR3 loop reads CASGQGARGNTIYF. Here the CDR3 DNA reads TGTGCCAGTGGACAGGGGGCGCGGGGAAACACCATATATTTT.

The chain links TRBV2 to TRBJ2-6; D is undetermined. From germline, CDR1 is SNHLY and CDR2 FYNNEI. The CDR3 is 15 amino acids. V dropped 6 bases and J dropped 2 bases, with 11 bases sitting between them. The DNA for the CDR3 is TGTGCCAGCAGGGCCCTCCGGGCTGGGGCCAACGTCCTGACTTTC. The encoded protein is CASRALRAGANVLTF. Full variable domain (rest looked up from reference TRBV2 and TRBJ2-6): EPEVTQTPSHQVTQMGQEVILRCVPISNHLYFYWYRQILGQKVEFLVSFYNNEISEKSEIFDDQFSVERPDGSNFTLKIRSTKLEDSAMYFCASRALRAGANVLTFGAGSRLTVL.

The chain joins TRBV7-9 to TRBJ2-5; 7 nucleotides align to TRBD2. The CDR3 contains 15 residues. V lost 6 bases to trimming and J lost 1 base; unmatched junction nucleotides: 8. Germline CDR1 is SEHNR and CDR2 is FQNEAQ (reference sequence). The CDR3 here is CASSSNGGFQETQYF. CDR3 coding DNA: TGTGCCAGCAGTTCAAACGGGGGGTTCCAAGAGACCCAGTACTTC. The whole variable domain, remainder taken from reference TRBV7-9 and TRBJ2-5, is DTGVSQNPRHKITKRGQNVTFRCDPISEHNRLYWYRQTLGQGPEFLTYFQNEAQLEKSRLLSDRFSAERPKGSFSTLEIQRTEQGDSAMYLCASSSNGGFQETQYFGPGTRLLVL.

The rearrangement links TRBV27 to TRBJ2-5, with 8 bases aligning to TRBD2. Germline lookup yields CDR1 MNHEY and CDR2 SMNVEV (reference sequence). The V and J ends lost 8 bases and 4 bases, in that order; junction bases with no gene match: 12. CDR3 length: 15 residues. The CDR3 DNA is TGTGCCAGCGGACTCCCTGCTCTAGCGGGAGAGACCCAGTACTTC. It encodes CASGLPALAGETQYF.

The rearrangement links TRBV2 to TRBJ1-1; 7 bases are shared with TRBD1. The CDR3 extends over 15 amino acids. Germline values: CDR1 SNHLY, CDR2 FYNNEI. V trimming: 6 bases; J trimming: 1 base; junction bases outside the gene matches: 8. The CDR3, as DNA: TGTGCCAGCAGAGCCGACAGGGTCCCGAACACTGAAGCTTTCTTT. It encodes CASRADRVPNTEAFF.

This clone showed up just once. The chain links TRBV2 to TRBJ1-2; the match to TRBD1 covers 9 bases. Per the germline V gene, CDR1 is SNHLY and CDR2 is FYNNEI. With 6 bases clipped from V and 9 bases from J, the junction kept 11 bases outside the gene matches. The CDR3 sequence is 14 residues long. CDR3 DNA sequence: TGTGCCAGCAGGACGATACAGGGGGCGAGGAGCTACACCTTC. This codes for CASRTIQGARSYTF.

This clone was detected only once. As DNA, the CDR3 is TGCAGTGCGTCTAGCGGGGATAGGCAGTACTTC. Translation gives CSASSGDRQYF. V and J are TRBV20-1 and TRBJ2-7; TRBD2 agrees at 9 bases. In germline, CDR1 is DFQATT, CDR2 SNEGSKA (reference sequence). The trim removed 6 bases at V and 9 bases at J, leaving 6 bases unmatched. The CDR3 runs to 11 residues.

The gene calls are TRBV7-2 and TRBJ2-5; D may be TRBD1 (5 bases). Germline lookup yields CDR1 SGHTA and CDR2 FQGNSA. This CDR3 is built from 16 residues. Between the trimmed V and J ends, which lost 0 bases and 5 bases, there was a span of 16 bases. The CDR3 DNA follows: TGTGCCAGCAGCTTAGCCCCGACAGCCTCCCGCGAGACCCAGTACTTC. Translation gives CASSLAPTASRETQYF. Combining the CDR3 with reference TRBV7-2 and TRBJ2-5 gives the whole variable domain GAGVSQSPSNKVTEKGKDVELRCDPISGHTALYWYRQSLGQGLEFLIYFQGNSAPDKSGLPSDRFSAERTGGSVSTLTIQRTQQEDSAVYLCASSLAPTASRETQYFGPGTRLLVL.

The V gene is TRBV19, the J gene TRBJ2-4; 14 nucleotides align to TRBD2. The CDR3 covers 19 residues. J gave up 0 bases and V 6 bases, and 10 bases lay outside the gene matches. Germline values: CDR1 LNHDA, CDR2 SQIVND (reference sequence). CDR3 sequence: CASSSTGTSGGLAKNIQYF. CDR3 DNA sequence: TGTGCCAGTAGCTCAACCGGGACTAGCGGGGGTCTAGCCAAAAACATTCAGTACTTC.

V gene TRBV27 combines with J gene TRBJ2-1, with a possible D match to TRBD2 (6 bases). From germline, CDR1 is MNHEY and CDR2 SMNVEV (reference sequence). Trimming took 5 bases from V and 4 from J, leaving 15 bases between them. CDR3 length equals 15 residues. Here the CDR3 DNA reads TGTGCCAGCAGTCCGACGCGCGGAGGGTACAATGAGCAGTTCTTC. Amino acids: CASSPTRGGYNEQFF.

The gene calls are TRBV4-2 and TRBJ1-1, with D tentatively TRBD1 (6 bases). In germline, CDR1 is LGHNA, CDR2 YNFKEQ. This CDR3 has 16 residues. Trimming left V 1 base short and J 4 bases short, with 16 bases between. The CDR3 nucleotides read TGTGCCAGCAGCCAAGCTACAGGGTGGAGGTCCACTGAAGCTTTCTTT. Translation gives CASSQATGWRSTEAFF.

The rearrangement uses TRBV2 and TRBJ1-1; D is possibly TRBD1 (5 bases). The ends were cut back, 2 bases at V and 0 bases at J, with 13 bases in the middle. The CDR3 totals 16 residues. Germline V lookup: CDR1 SNHLY, CDR2 FYNNEI. CDR3 DNA sequence: TGTGCCAGCAGTGAAATTTGGGGGGGAGTGAACACTGAAGCTTTCTTT. Encoded protein: CASSEIWGGVNTEAFF.

The chain links TRBV6-6 to TRBJ1-1, with unresolved D. Trimming shortened V by 6 bases and J by 0 bases, and 14 bases separated the two germline ends. The CDR3 covers 15 residues. From germline, CDR1 is MNHNY and CDR2 SVGAGI (reference sequence). CDR3 protein: CASSTDMPMNTEAFF. In DNA, the CDR3 is TGTGCCAGCAGCACCGACATGCCGATGAACACTGAAGCTTTCTTT.

This clone has a single count. This chain links TRBV6-6 with TRBJ1-3; no clear D gene. CDR3 size: 12 residues. Trimming took off 5 bases at V and 2 bases at J, with 4 bases between the two ends. Germline V gives CDR1 MNHNY, CDR2 SVGAGI (reference sequence). CDR3 residues: CASSVTGNTIYF. The CDR3 bases are TGTGCCAGCAGTGTTACTGGAAACACCATATATTTT.

The rearrangement links TRBV19 to TRBJ2-7; D not certain. The germline CDR1 and CDR2 sequences are LNHDA and SQIVND (reference sequence). The CDR3 loop spans 15 amino acids. Deletions cut 2 bases from V and 2 bases from J, with 13 bases between. The CDR3 DNA is TGTGCCAGTAGTATACTCGGCGGTATCCCCTACGAGCAGTACTTC. Protein sequence: CASSILGGIPYEQYF.

The rearrangement joins TRBV7-9 to TRBJ2-1; the match to TRBD2 covers 11 bases. The V gene end was trimmed by 2 bases and the J gene end by 7 bases; junction bases not matched to a gene: 4. This CDR3 comprises 15 residues. Per germline, CDR1 SEHNR and CDR2 FQNEAQ (reference sequence). The CDR3 region is CASSLLAGGKNEQFF. CDR3 nucleotide sequence: TGTGCCAGCAGCTTACTAGCGGGAGGCAAAAATGAGCAGTTCTTC.

The chain employs TRBV5-1 and TRBJ1-4; a possible D gene is TRBD1 (6 bases). The germline V gene encodes CDR1 SGHRS and CDR2 YFSETQ. V was pared by 2 bases and J by 8 bases, with 16 bases between. This CDR3 has 15 amino acids. DNA for the CDR3: TGCGCCAGCAGCTTAGACAGGTCTCCGGTAGAAAAACTGTTTTTT. Translating gives CASSLDRSPVEKLFF.

This clone was seen only a few times. V and J are TRBV11-2 and TRBJ2-7; 11 bases are shared with TRBD2. Looked up from germline, CDR1 is SGHAT and CDR2 is FQNNGV. The CDR3 consists of 15 residues. V was pared by 5 bases and J by 6 bases, with 9 bases of the junction left unmatched. CDR3 coding DNA: TGTGCCAGCAGCGCCAGGGTCCTAGCGGGAGGCGAGCAGTACTTC. Residues: CASSARVLAGGEQYF.

This clone occurred once. One junction end does not reproduce the germline sequence, and a read error may be involved. This CDR3 is also generated by other DNA sequences in the sample. This chain joins TRBV19 and TRBJ2-3; 8 nucleotides match TRBD2. Germline CDR1 reads LNHDA; CDR2 reads SQIVND (reference sequence). CDR3 length: 15 amino acids. CDR3 amino acids: CASSMAGGRPDTQYF. The CDR3, as DNA: TGTGCTAGTAGTATGGCGGGAGGTCGCCCAGATACGCAGTATTTT.

The rearrangement joins TRBV10-3 to TRBJ1-6; 8 bases fit TRBD1. Looked up from germline, CDR1 is ENHRY and CDR2 is SYGVKD. Germline trimming cut 6 bases from V and 5 bases from J; bases unmatched to any gene: 6. This CDR3 spans 15 amino acids. The CDR3 region is CAISLGQGNNSPLHF. As DNA, the CDR3 is TGTGCCATCAGCCTAGGACAGGGTAATAATTCACCCCTCCACTTT.

The chain combines TRBV11-3 with TRBJ1-3; 11 bases are shared with TRBD1. This CDR3 has 17 residues. Trimming removed 4 bases from V and 1 base from J; junction bases left unmatched: 6. Germline V gene data show CDR1 as SGHNT and CDR2 as YENEEA. As DNA, the CDR3 is TGTGCCAGCAGCTCATCCGGGACAGGGGGTTCTGGAAACACCATATATTTT. Its protein is CASSSSGTGGSGNTIYF.

The chain combines TRBV11-2 with TRBJ1-1; possible D gene TRBD1, 5 bases. The CDR3 has 14 amino acids. V lost 5 bases and J 0 bases, leaving 10 bases between the germline ends. CDR1 is SGHAT, CDR2 FQNNGV, per germline. CDR3 in amino acids: CASSLQGMNTEAFF. Here the CDR3 DNA reads TGTGCCAGCAGCCTCCAGGGCATGAACACTGAAGCTTTCTTT.

The genes are TRBV3-1 (or the pseudogene TRBV3-2) and TRBJ2-7; D may be TRBD1 (6 bases). Trimming shortened V by 3 bases and J by 9 bases, and 12 bases separated the two germline ends. This CDR3 comprises 12 residues. CDR1 is LGHDT and CDR2 is YNNKEL in the germline V gene (reference sequence). CDR3 nucleotides: TGTGCCAGCAGCCAGGGAAACAGGGTGCAGTACTTC. This encodes CASSQGNRVQYF.